Reported below is one TCR beta chain. The sample originates from a study of blood T cell repertoires in COVID-19. Study-wide context: From T cells, B-cell-depleted T cells, or PBMCs came the material, which was cDNA or gDNA.

Trimming pared 0 bases from V and 1 base from J, leaving 16 bases between. Germline values: CDR1 MRHNA, CDR2 SNTAGT. CDR3 length: 18 residues. Original data processing: How many nucleated cells were present was estimated from reference gene primer amplification. Method: immunoSEQ multiplex PCR; TCRdb's copy keeps in-frame clones and lacks some. V, J and clone size reflect that table, while D and trimming were determined from the DNA. In the table there are 350,000 to 400,000 clones, about 89% of which are singletons. Which cohort a participant joined came from the clinical history participants gave. In the 2 weeks before study entry, exposed participants met a COVID-19 case, which was PCR-confirmed or clinician-diagnosed.

The specimen sequenced was PBMCs or T cells enriched from blood (not recorded which). This receptor was identified in a woman aged 40 to 50 who had been exposed to COVID-19. The chain joins TRBV6-4 to TRBJ1-3, with a tentative D call TRBD1 (6 bases). CDR3 sequence (DNA): TGTGCCAGCAGTGACTCGGCGGGCAGGGGCAATTCTGGAAACACCATATATTTT. This codes for CASSDSAGRGNSGNTIYF.